This paragraph reports one TCR beta chain. The sample belongs to a study of blood T cell repertoires in COVID-19. The table came from immunoSEQ multiplex PCR; TCRdb's copy has only in-frame clones and leaves some out. Of some 150,000 clones listed, about 80% are singletons. Sequenced input: peripheral blood. The clonotype comes from a woman older than 75 with acute or convalescent COVID-19.

CDR3 in DNA: TGTGCCAGCAGGCACGAGGAGGGGGGGCACGAGCAGTACTTC. It encodes CASRHEEGGHEQYF. This sequence joins TRBV2 and TRBJ2-7, with a possible D match to TRBD2 (7 bases). Per the germline V gene, CDR1 is SNHLY and CDR2 is FYNNEI. Trimming removed 6 bases at V and 5 bases at J, with 17 bases between. The CDR3 extends over 14 amino acids. Variable domain in full (rest from reference TRBV2 and TRBJ2-7): EPEVTQTPSHQVTQMGQEVILRCVPISNHLYFYWYRQILGQKVEFLVSFYNNEISEKSEIFDDQFSVERPDGSNFTLKIRSTKLEDSAMYFCASRHEEGGHEQYFGPGTRLTVT.